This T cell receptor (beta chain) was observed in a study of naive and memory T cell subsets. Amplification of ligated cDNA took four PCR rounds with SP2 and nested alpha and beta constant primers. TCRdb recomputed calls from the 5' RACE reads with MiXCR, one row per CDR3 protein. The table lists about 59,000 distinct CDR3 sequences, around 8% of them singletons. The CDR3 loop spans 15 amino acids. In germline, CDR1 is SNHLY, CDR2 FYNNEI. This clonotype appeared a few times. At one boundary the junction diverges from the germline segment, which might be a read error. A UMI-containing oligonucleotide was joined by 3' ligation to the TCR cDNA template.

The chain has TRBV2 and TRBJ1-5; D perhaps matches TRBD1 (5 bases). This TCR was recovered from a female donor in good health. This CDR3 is CASSEGQYSNQPQNF. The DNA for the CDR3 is TGTGCCAGCAGTGAGGGGCAGTATAGCAATCAGCCCCAGAATTTT.